This T cell receptor beta chain was obtained from a study of blood T cells in healthy people across ages. The use of a sample-barcoded 5' primer and a J-beta primer mix characterized a second PCR of roughly 6 to 11 cycles. TCRdb called the 5' RACE reads again in MiXCR, with one record for every CDR3 protein. The sample yields over 1.5 million distinct CDR3 sequences, roughly 52% seen once. The CDR3 covers 15 residues. CDR1 and CDR2 from the germline V gene are SQVTM and ANQGSEA. The germline V and J ends were trimmed by 0 bases and 2 bases, with 12 bases remaining between them. There are many counts of this clonotype.

Sequenced: blood. This receptor was taken from a woman aged 40 to 50 in good health. The chain joins TRBV29-1 to TRBJ2-3; no definite D call. The CDR3 DNA reads TGCAGCGTTGAAGAAGGAGCCTTCCTCACAGATACGCAGTATTTT. Protein sequence: CSVEEGAFLTDTQYF.